Listed below are T cell receptor beta chains from one sample, sequenced in a study of blood T cell repertoires in COVID-19. The protocol was immunoSEQ multiplex PCR, while the TCRdb copy is restricted to in-frame clones and leaves out a portion. This sample has approximately 170,000 clones, with 82% found just once. Material: peripheral blood. These TCRs come from a woman over 75 with active or convalescent COVID-19. CDR3s include the opening cysteine and the closing phenylalanine or tryptophan. A D gene is named only where the DNA matches it firmly. Expanded clones are given a class, and other clones once, few, many or no size at all.

CDR3nt | CDR3aa | j_gene | v_gene | d_gene | len | abundance
TGCAGCGTTGAAGATCGGGAGGGAAAAAATGAAAAACTGTTTTTT | CSVEDREGKNEKLFF | TRBJ1-4 | TRBV29-1 | . | 15 | .
TGCGCCAGCAGCTTGTTATCAGGCAATGAGCAGTTCTTC | CASSLLSGNEQFF | TRBJ2-1 | TRBV5-1 | . | 13 | .
TGTGCCAGCAGCCCGGCCGGGACAGGGAACTACGAGCAGTACTTC | CASSPAGTGNYEQYF | TRBJ2-7 | TRBV9 | TRBD1 | 15 | .
TGCGCCAGCAGCTGGAAGACTAGCGGGAGGGTGGTTAGTGAGCAGTTCTTC | CASSWKTSGRVVSEQFF | TRBJ2-1 | TRBV5-1 | TRBD2 | 17 | .
TGCGCCAGCAGCCCACGCGCTTGGGACAGGGTAACCGGGGAGCTGTTTTTT | CASSPRAWDRVTGELFF | TRBJ2-2 | TRBV4-1 | TRBD1 | 17 | once
TGTGCCAGCAGCTTGTCGGGACAGGGTAACTATGGCTACACCTTC | CASSLSGQGNYGYTF | TRBJ1-2 | TRBV5-4 | TRBD1 | 15 | few
TGTGCCAGTAGCGGGACAGCGAATAACTATGGCTACACCTTC | CASSGTANNYGYTF | TRBJ1-2 | TRBV19 | TRBD1 | 14 | .
TGTGCCATTGGGACTAGCGCAGACCAAGAGACCCAGTACTTC | CAIGTSADQETQYF | TRBJ2-5 | TRBV10-3 | TRBD2 | 14 | .
TGTGCCAGCAGTTACTCGCCCCAGGGTGGCTACGAGCAGTACTTC | CASSYSPQGGYEQYF | TRBJ2-7 | TRBV6-5 | . | 15 | .
TGCAGTGCTAGTTCCCGAGGGACAGTATATCAGCCCCAGCATTTT | CSASSRGTVYQPQHF | TRBJ1-5 | TRBV20-1 | TRBD1 | 15 | once
TGTGCCAGCAGCTCATGGACAGGGGGGATCGCAGATACGCAGTATTTT | CASSSWTGGIADTQYF | TRBJ2-3 | TRBV3-1/TRBV3-2 | TRBD1 | 16 | .